Listed below are T cell receptor beta chains from one sample, sequenced in a study of shared clonotypes between healthy human individuals. Sequencing was performed with immunoSEQ multiplex PCR; in TCRdb, only in-frame clones are kept and a portion is missing. The table includes 760,000 or so clones, 96% detected once. The sample comprised naive CD8+ T cells sorted from blood. The receptor set was obtained from a man aged 25-45 years in good health. The CDR3 runs from the conserved cysteine through the conserved F or W. Fields, in order: J gene, V gene, clone size, CDR3 length, CDR3 protein. Not all rows give a size; the values are once, few, many and, for expanded clones, a class.

J: TRBJ2-7; V: TRBV5-1; size: NA; length: 15; CDR3: CASSTRDGFQHEQYF
J: TRBJ2-1; V: TRBV19; size: NA; length: 14; CDR3: CASASGNSYNEQFF
J: TRBJ2-1; V: TRBV27; size: NA; length: 14; CDR3: CASSFDRFVNEQFF
J: TRBJ2-5; V: TRBV14; size: NA; length: 16; CDR3: CASSRLDRGRKETQYF
J: TRBJ1-2; V: TRBV29-1; size: NA; length: 14; CDR3: CSVGRTGDSYGYTF
J: TRBJ2-1; V: TRBV5-1; size: NA; length: 15; CDR3: CASSVGLAGTNEQFF
J: TRBJ1-5; V: TRBV11-3; size: NA; length: 14; CDR3: CASSLVGRNQPQHF
J: TRBJ2-1; V: TRBV30; size: NA; length: 18; CDR3: CAWSVGLAGGPLSNEQFF
J: TRBJ2-1; V: TRBV18; size: NA; length: 16; CDR3: CASSPSGPERRNEQFF
J: TRBJ2-7; V: TRBV30; size: NA; length: 13; CDR3: CAWSRQGVYEQYF
J: TRBJ2-6; V: TRBV30; size: NA; length: 15; CDR3: CAWSVDSSGANVLTF
J: TRBJ2-7; V: TRBV27; size: NA; length: 14; CDR3: CASSGTGGRYEQYF
J: TRBJ2-1; V: TRBV13; size: once; length: 15; CDR3: CASSLSGLADNEQFF
J: TRBJ1-2; V: TRBV6-1; size: NA; length: 16; CDR3: CASSETPGLGDYGYTF
J: TRBJ2-7; V: TRBV5-4; size: NA; length: 16; CDR3: CASSPFGGGRTYEQYF
J: TRBJ2-7; V: TRBV5-1; size: NA; length: 11; CDR3: CASSWGYEQYF
J: TRBJ2-7; V: TRBV16; size: NA; length: 14; CDR3: CASSQVSTPHEQYF
J: TRBJ1-2; V: TRBV6-5; size: NA; length: 15; CDR3: CAAGFGGEANYGYTF
J: TRBJ2-1; V: TRBV5-1; size: NA; length: 13; CDR3: CASSLARGGQQFF
J: TRBJ1-5; V: TRBV28; size: NA; length: 14; CDR3: CASSWGFGNQPQHF
J: TRBJ2-7; V: TRBV5-5; size: NA; length: 14; CDR3: CASSLYGGVYEQYF
J: TRBJ2-7; V: TRBV29-1; size: NA; length: 14; CDR3: CSVPKEGQRYEQYF
J: TRBJ2-3; V: TRBV27; size: NA; length: 16; CDR3: CASSLSLYPSTDTQYF
J: TRBJ2-7; V: TRBV4-1; size: NA; length: 15; CDR3: CASSQGLAGDYEQYF
J: TRBJ2-4; V: TRBV6-1; size: NA; length: 16; CDR3: CASSDLSVGPKNIQYF
J: TRBJ2-3; V: TRBV10-3; size: NA; length: 15; CDR3: CAISEPIDSTDTQYF
J: TRBJ2-7; V: TRBV5-6; size: once; length: 14; CDR3: CASSPTTETYEQYF
J: TRBJ2-7; V: TRBV5-4; size: NA; length: 15; CDR3: CASSLEGLSSYEQYF
J: TRBJ2-2; V: TRBV19; size: NA; length: 17; CDR3: CASSTSRPKPGTGELFF
J: TRBJ2-7; V: TRBV5-8; size: NA; length: 11; CDR3: CASSRLAKREF
J: TRBJ2-2; V: TRBV27; size: NA; length: 18; CDR3: CASSITGLAGVYTGELFF
J: TRBJ2-7; V: TRBV6-6; size: NA; length: 15; CDR3: CASSHSARGLYEQYF
J: TRBJ1-4; V: TRBV29-1; size: NA; length: 13; CDR3: CSVGVGEREKLFF
J: TRBJ1-2; V: TRBV7-9; size: NA; length: 14; CDR3: CASSLSGQARGYTF
J: TRBJ2-3; V: TRBV11-1; size: NA; length: 16; CDR3: CASSVTSGLGQGTQYF
J: TRBJ1-1; V: TRBV7-9; size: NA; length: 14; CDR3: CASSVTGKSAEAFF
J: TRBJ1-4; V: TRBV7-9; size: NA; length: 14; CDR3: CASSQTGANEKLFF
J: TRBJ2-2; V: TRBV15; size: NA; length: 13; CDR3: CATSRRNTGELFF
J: TRBJ1-2; V: TRBV7-9; size: NA; length: 11; CDR3: CASSLAYGYTF
J: TRBJ2-2; V: TRBV6-4; size: NA; length: 13; CDR3: CASSQGWTGELFF
J: TRBJ1-3; V: TRBV11-2; size: NA; length: 16; CDR3: CASSATGQGPRNTIYF
J: TRBJ2-1; V: TRBV9; size: NA; length: 16; CDR3: CASSVEGRIETNEQFF
J: TRBJ1-5; V: TRBV9; size: once; length: 14; CDR3: CASSVSGTNQPQHF
J: TRBJ2-1; V: TRBV29-1; size: NA; length: 15; CDR3: CSVETQGAVANEQFF
J: TRBJ2-1; V: TRBV7-9; size: NA; length: 12; CDR3: CASSFFLNEQFF
J: TRBJ1-4; V: TRBV27; size: once; length: 17; CDR3: CASSATGEEATNEKLFF
J: TRBJ2-7; V: TRBV6-5; size: NA; length: 15; CDR3: CASSYFAGNSYEQYF
J: TRBJ1-5; V: TRBV4-3; size: NA; length: 16; CDR3: CASSQDRGYSNQPQHF